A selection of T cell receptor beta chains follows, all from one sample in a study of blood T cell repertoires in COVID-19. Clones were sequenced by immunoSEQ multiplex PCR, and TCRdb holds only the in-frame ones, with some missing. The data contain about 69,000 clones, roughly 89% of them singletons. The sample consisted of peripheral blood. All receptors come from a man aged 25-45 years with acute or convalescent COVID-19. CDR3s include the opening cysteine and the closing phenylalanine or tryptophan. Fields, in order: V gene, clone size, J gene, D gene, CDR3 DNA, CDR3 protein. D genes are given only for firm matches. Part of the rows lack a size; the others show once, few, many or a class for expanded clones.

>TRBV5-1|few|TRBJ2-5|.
TGCGCCAGCAGCTTAGCTCGGCAAGAGACCCAGTACTTC
CASSLARQETQYF
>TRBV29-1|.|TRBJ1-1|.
TGCAGCGTTGAACTGCCGGGGTGGGACACTGAAGCTTTCTTT
CSVELPGWDTEAFF
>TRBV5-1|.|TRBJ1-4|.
TGCGCCAGCAGCTCGGAGACTAATGAAAAACTGTTTTTT
CASSSETNEKLFF
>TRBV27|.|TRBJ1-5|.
TGTGCCAGCAGTAAGGGGGGGACCTCTCAGCCCCAGCATTTT
CASSKGGTSQPQHF
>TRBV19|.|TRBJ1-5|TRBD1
TGTGCCAGTAGTACCCAAGGACAGGGGGGAGGTCAGCCCCAGCATTTT
CASSTQGQGGGQPQHF
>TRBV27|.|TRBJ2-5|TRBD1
TGTGCCAGCAGCAAGGGGACAGGGATCATAGAGACCCAGTACTTC
CASSKGTGIIETQYF
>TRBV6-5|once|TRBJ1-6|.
TGTGCCAGCCGGCCAGGGCTCAATTCACCCCTCCACTTT
CASRPGLNSPLHF
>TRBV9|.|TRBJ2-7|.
TGTGCCAGCAGCGACATTCGACCGGGATCTTACTTGTACGAGCAGTACTTC
CASSDIRPGSYLYEQYF
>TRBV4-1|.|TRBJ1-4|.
TGCGCCAGCAGCCAAGGTCTTGGGGGGTTTAATGAAAAACTGTTTTTT
CASSQGLGGFNEKLFF
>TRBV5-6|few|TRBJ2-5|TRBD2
TGTGCCAGCAGCTCGGAAGGACTAGCGGGAGTCAGGGAGACCCAGTACTTC
CASSSEGLAGVRETQYF
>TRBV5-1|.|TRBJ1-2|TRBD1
TGCGCCAGCAGCTACGGGACAGGGCTTAACTATGGCTACACCTTC
CASSYGTGLNYGYTF
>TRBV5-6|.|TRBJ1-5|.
TGTGCCAGCAGCTTCAAGCAGGGGCCCTACAATCAGCCCCAGCATTTT
CASSFKQGPYNQPQHF
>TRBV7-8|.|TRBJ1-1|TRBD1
TGTGCCAGCAGCTTTGGACAGGGTAATGAAGCTTTCTTT
CASSFGQGNEAFF
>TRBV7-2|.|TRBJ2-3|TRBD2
TGTGCCAGCAGCTTAATTGGGCGGGGGAAGGATACGCAGTATTTT
CASSLIGRGKDTQYF
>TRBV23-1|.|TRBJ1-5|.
TGCGCCAGCAGTCAATCTAAGCGCGACAGGACTTATCCGCCCCAGCATTTT
CASSQSKRDRTYPPQHF
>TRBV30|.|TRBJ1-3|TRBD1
TGTGCCTGGAGTGGGACAGGGACAACTTCTTTCTCTGGAAACACCATATATTTT
CAWSGTGTTSFSGNTIYF
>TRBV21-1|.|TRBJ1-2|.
TGTGCCAGCAGCCCCAGGGGCAGGGTTTATGGCTACACCTTC
CASSPRGRVYGYTF
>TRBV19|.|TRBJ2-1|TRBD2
TGTGCCAGTAGTATGTTCAGACTAGCGGGAGATGAGCAGTTCTTC
CASSMFRLAGDEQFF
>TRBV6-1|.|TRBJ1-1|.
TGTGCCAGCAGTGAGTCCTGGGCGAACACTGAAGCTTTCTTT
CASSESWANTEAFF
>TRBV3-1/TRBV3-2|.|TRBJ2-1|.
TGTGCCAGCAGCCAACGGAGGGTCAGTGAGCAGTTCTTC
CASSQRRVSEQFF
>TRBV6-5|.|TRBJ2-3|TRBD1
TGTGCCAGCAGGACGACAGGGGGCACAGATACGCAGTATTTT
CASRTTGGTDTQYF
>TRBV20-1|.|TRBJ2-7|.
TGCAGTGCTAGTGAGAGGCGCCGCTCCTACGAGCAGTACTTC
CSASERRRSYEQYF
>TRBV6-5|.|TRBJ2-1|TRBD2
TGTGCCAGCAGTTACTCTAGCGGGGGGGCCAATGAGCAGTTCTTC
CASSYSSGGANEQFF
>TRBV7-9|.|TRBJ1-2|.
TGTGCCAGCAGCTTAAATCGGGGAGACTATGGCTACACCTTC
CASSLNRGDYGYTF